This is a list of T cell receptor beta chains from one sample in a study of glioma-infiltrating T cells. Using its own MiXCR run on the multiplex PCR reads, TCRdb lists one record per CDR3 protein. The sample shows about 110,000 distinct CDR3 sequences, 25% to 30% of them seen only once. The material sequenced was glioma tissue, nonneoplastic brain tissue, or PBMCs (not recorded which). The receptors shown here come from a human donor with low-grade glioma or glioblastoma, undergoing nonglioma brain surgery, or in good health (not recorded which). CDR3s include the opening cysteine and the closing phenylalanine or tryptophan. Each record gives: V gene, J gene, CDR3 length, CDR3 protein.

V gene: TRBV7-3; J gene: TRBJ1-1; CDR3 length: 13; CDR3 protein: CASSLMSGTEAFF
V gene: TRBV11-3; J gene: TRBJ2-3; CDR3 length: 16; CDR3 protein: CASSLKPRTSSDTQYF
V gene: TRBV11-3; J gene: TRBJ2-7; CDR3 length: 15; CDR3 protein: CASSLEGGDSYEQYF
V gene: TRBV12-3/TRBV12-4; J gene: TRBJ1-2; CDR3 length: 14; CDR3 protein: CASSLADANYGYTF
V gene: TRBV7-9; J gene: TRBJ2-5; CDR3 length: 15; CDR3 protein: CASRRGGGSQETQYF
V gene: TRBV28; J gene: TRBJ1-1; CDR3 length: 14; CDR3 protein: CASSFRSMNTEAFF
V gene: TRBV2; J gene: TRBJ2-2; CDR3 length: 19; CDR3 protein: CASSDRDRGVRRNTGELFF
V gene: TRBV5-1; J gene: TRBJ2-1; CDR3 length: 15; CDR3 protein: CASSFGGAANNEQFF
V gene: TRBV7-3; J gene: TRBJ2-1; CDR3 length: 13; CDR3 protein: CASSSTGYNEQFF
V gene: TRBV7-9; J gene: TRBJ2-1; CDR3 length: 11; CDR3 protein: CASRSGHKQFF
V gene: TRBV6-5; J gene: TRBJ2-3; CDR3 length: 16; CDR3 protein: CASSYRTSGGPNTQYF
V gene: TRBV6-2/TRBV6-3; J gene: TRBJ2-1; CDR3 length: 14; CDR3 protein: CASRLRDRANEQFF
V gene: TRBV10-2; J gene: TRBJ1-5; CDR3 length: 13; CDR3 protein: CASRAGNNQPQHF
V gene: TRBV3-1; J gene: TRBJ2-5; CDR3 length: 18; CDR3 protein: CASSQDRGTVGYQETQYF